The rows below give T cell receptor beta chains drawn from one sample of a study of blood T cell repertoires in COVID-19. Here immunoSEQ multiplex PCR was the method, and the copy in TCRdb shows in-frame clones only, minus some. The repertoire has about 53,000 clones, about 86% of them found once; the top ten carry 20% to 25%. The sample consisted of peripheral blood. These receptors were obtained from a woman of 80 years or more with COVID-19, enrolled during active disease. Both conserved end residues are trimmed from each CDR3.

v_gene	j_gene	CDR3aa
TRBV10-2	TRBJ2-5	ASSESGRRETQY
TRBV18	TRBJ1-1	ASSPGQGHTEAF
TRBV4-1	TRBJ2-7	ASRPGTFSYEQY
TRBV30	TRBJ1-6	AWSGKTGVNSPLH
TRBV28	TRBJ2-7	ASRAGDGTYEQY
TRBV6-5	TRBJ2-1	ALRRTGVNEQF
TRBV5-1	TRBJ2-7	ASSSSGTSDEQY
TRBV6-6	TRBJ2-3	ASSVLAGTDTQY
TRBV14	TRBJ2-7	ASSLVNSRDREYEQY
TRBV4-1	TRBJ2-1	ASSQGSYNEQF
TRBV27	TRBJ2-3	ASGGQYNTDTQY
TRBV7-8	TRBJ1-2	ASSRGQDHYGYT
TRBV7-9	TRBJ1-2	ASSHPLGNSNYGYT
TRBV27	TRBJ2-1	ASSWASTSSQF
TRBV3-1/TRBV3-2	TRBJ2-2	ASSLAGGVTGELF
TRBV27	TRBJ2-1	ASSLRRGGSGSYNEQF
TRBV9	TRBJ2-7	ASSDDPSGTYEQY
TRBV6-2/TRBV6-3	TRBJ1-4	ASSPGQSGPEKLF
TRBV18	TRBJ1-4	ASSAQGVTNEKLF
TRBV2	TRBJ1-6	ASRTGRDNSPLH
TRBV21-1	TRBJ1-1	ASSKPGTGPSGTEAF
TRBV27	TRBJ1-2	ASSSAGGIYGYT
TRBV12-5	TRBJ2-7	ASGLTIAGGPGDSYEQY
TRBV4-2	TRBJ2-1	ASSQGHNEQF
TRBV18	TRBJ1-1	ASSAGENTEAF
TRBV19	TRBJ2-1	ASSINPHNEQF
TRBV6-5	TRBJ1-3	ASSPTGGFGNTIY
TRBV2	TRBJ2-2	ASTGLAGLNTGELF
TRBV9	TRBJ1-3	ASSVDRGSRNTIY